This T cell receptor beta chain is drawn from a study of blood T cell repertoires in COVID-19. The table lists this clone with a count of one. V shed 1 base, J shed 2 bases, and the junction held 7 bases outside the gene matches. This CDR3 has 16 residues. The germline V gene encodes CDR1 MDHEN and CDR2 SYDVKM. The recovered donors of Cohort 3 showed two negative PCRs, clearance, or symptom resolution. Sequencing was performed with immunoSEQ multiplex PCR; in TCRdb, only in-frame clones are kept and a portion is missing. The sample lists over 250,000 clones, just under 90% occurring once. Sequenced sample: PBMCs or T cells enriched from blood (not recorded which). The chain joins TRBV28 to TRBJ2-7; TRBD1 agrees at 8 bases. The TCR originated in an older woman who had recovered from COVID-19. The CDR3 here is CASSLLGTGTAYEQYF. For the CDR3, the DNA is TGTGCCAGCAGTTTATTGGGGACAGGAACGGCCTACGAGCAGTACTTC.